This entry features one TCR beta chain sequence. No antigen is known for it. These data originate in a study of beta chain features in type 1 diabetes. Germline V gene data show CDR1 as SGHDT and CDR2 as YYEEEE. With 4 bases removed from V and 6 bases from J, the gap between germline ends came to 16 bases. The CDR3 totals 14 residues. Heparinised blood was drawn once per donor, averaging about 116 mL. Markers CD45RO/CCR7/CD25/CD127/CD95/CD27 served to sort CD4+ naive, central memory, regulatory and stem cell-like memory cells. Whole-study results and caveats: Sampled from patients, naive, central memory and Treg TCRB repertoires appeared more similar than those sampled from healthy donors. Reduced insertions and increased deletions marked VDJ junctions in type 1 diabetes patients.

The study reverse transcribed the entire isolated RNA, so it sequenced expressed TCRB transcripts. Assay used: immunoSEQ multiplex PCR; TCRdb lists only in-frame clones, some missing. The sample lists about 140,000 clones, about 9.1% occurring once. Input material: central memory CD4+ T cells from blood. The genes are TRBV5-6 and TRBJ1-2; D possibly corresponds to TRBD1 (6 bases). The clonotype comes from a woman aged 35 to 49 in good health. The CDR3 sequence: CASSPGADSHGYTF. The CDR3 DNA reads TGTGCCAGCAGCCCAGGGGCGGACAGTCATGGCTACACCTTC.